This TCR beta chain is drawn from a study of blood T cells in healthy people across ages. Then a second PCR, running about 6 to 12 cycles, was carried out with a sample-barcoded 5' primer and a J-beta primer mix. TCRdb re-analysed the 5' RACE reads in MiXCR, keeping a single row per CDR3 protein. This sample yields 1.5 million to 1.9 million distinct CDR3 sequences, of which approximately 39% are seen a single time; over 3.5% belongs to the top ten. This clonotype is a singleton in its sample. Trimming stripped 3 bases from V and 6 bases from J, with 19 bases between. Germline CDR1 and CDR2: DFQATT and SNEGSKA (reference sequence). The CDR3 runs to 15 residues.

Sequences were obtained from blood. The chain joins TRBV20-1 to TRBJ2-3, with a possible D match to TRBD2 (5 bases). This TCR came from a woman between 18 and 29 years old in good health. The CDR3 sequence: CSASPLGLATDTQYF. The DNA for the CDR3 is TGCAGTGCTAGTCCCCTCGGGCTAGCCACTGATACGCAGTATTTT.